Described below is a single TCR beta chain sequence and its context. Its target antigen remains unknown. Base-call qualities are not available, and no considerably larger clone is one nucleotide away. This record comes from a study of blood T cell repertoires in COVID-19 (dated by TCRdb to about 2020). About the study as a whole: Samples from collaborators originated in the United States, Italy and Spain and spanned both the acute and convalescent phases of COVID-19. Subjects who had been exposed to COVID-19, were actively infected with it, or had recovered from it provided the deeply sampled blood TCRbeta repertoires that made up the dataset. HLA class I and class II types, where available, came from metadata supplied by the sample provider rather than from assay-based typing. Samples came from the ongoing ImmuneRACE study (first 160 participants) plus 1,254 subjects from 6 global collaborators. The sample metadata nearly always contained a de-identified subject ID, COVID-19 status, age in years and sex. A freely available public database, intended as a resource for researchers studying the immune response to SARS-CoV-2, is where the repertoires were released. The prospective study material was composed of cDNA or gDNA derived from T cells, B-cell-depleted T cells, or PBMCs.

What the work shows at the level of the full study, not this receptor alone: How much clinical and demographic metadata was included differed by source and by participant, and the metadata was provided uncurated.

Per the germline V gene, MNHEY is the CDR1 and SVGAGI is the CDR2. Measured from the cysteine to the phenylalanine, the CDR3 is 12 residues long. Just the 36-base CDR3 DNA is kept, in frame starting at base 1. V is pared back by 6 bases and J by 3 bases, with 8 bases lying between the germline termini. The immunoSEQ Assay, a bias-controlled multiplex PCR, was used to amplify TCRbeta CDR3 regions from genomic DNA. The study's own analysis went as follows. Within the assay, amplification of reference gene primers was used to estimate how many nucleated cells each sample contained. To quantify the absolute abundance of each unique TCRbeta CDR3 rearrangement, sequence reads were collapsed and filtered. For each sample, productive Simpson clonality was calculated by taking the square root of Simpson's diversity index across productive rearrangements. TCRdb holds this immuneACCESS table with in-frame rearrangements only. Some clones are missing; in checked studies, unresolved V genes explain under half, and the rest has no known cause. V, J and clone size are those of that table, while D and trimming were read from the DNA. This sample is represented by 400,000 to 500,000 clones; nearly 90% of them were singletons. The top ten clonotypes cover roughly 1.4% of the sample.

Enrolling through a virtual design, the prospective study's participants ranged in age from about 18 to 89 years and lived across roughly 23 United States geographic areas. To assign participants to cohorts, the prospective study relied on clinical history that participants themselves reported in a screening survey and a study questionnaire. A participant counted as exposed if, within 2 weeks of entering the study, that participant had been in contact with someone who had a PCR-confirmed or clinician-diagnosed COVID-19 case. Mobile phlebotomists in the prospective study collected whole blood, serum and a nasopharyngeal or oropharyngeal swab from every participant. Over a roughly two-month period, participants in the prospective study had the option of providing additional blood draws and questionnaires. Blood samples from the prospective study were shipped frozen or at room temperature prior to DNA extraction.

In this chain, TRBV6-5 is recombined with TRBJ1-1; no confident D gene assignment can be made. Material for sequencing was PBMCs or T cells enriched from blood (not recorded which). This TCR was recovered from a woman aged 18-29 years who had been exposed to COVID-19. CDR3 region: CASRFPDTEAFF. The nucleotides are TGTGCCAGCAGATTCCCAGACACTGAAGCTTTCTTT.